Sequencing of this T cell receptor (beta chain) was carried out in a study of Tregs in tolerant kidney transplant recipients (dated by TCRdb to between 2019 and 2020). About the investigation overall: Before combined kidney and bone marrow transplantation, this study identified donor-specific regulatory T cells using TCRbeta sequencing and then followed those same cells after transplant. TCRbeta repertoire sequencing was used in a few healthy controls to compare several methods for expanding Tregs specific for an allogeneic donor. Points the paper makes about the study in general: Because only a small number of patients were included, the study had limitations, and the results will need to be validated in larger populations as well as under other immunosuppression protocols. Expanding Tregs with activated donor B cells appeared to identify the most biologically relevant and donor-specific TCRbeta repertoire. Biological reproducibility was not examined directly, but technical replication error appeared to be minimal.

Concerning this clone itself: Its antigen is still unknown. The input lacks base qualities; no much larger clone sits a single base away.

For TCRbeta CDR3 sequencing, genomic DNA from the sorted cells was extracted using the QIAGEN DNeasy Blood and Tissue Kit. High-throughput TCRbeta CDR3 sequencing, including PCR amplification with bias correction and internal controls, was performed commercially through immunoSEQ. Per the authors' processing: Unique productive TCRbeta sequences were defined by CDR3 nucleotide sequence where primers matched, and otherwise by CDR3 amino acid sequence together with Vbeta and Jbeta genes. Sorting error was corrected by removing sequences shared between sorted populations at a frequency ratio of 2:1 or less, and the remaining shared sequences were assigned to the higher population. Sequences were defined as donor-reactive when expanded at least 5-fold in CFSE-low cells versus unstimulated cells and present at a frequency of at least 0.01% in CFSE-low cells. Repertoire divergence was quantified by Jensen-Shannon divergence calculated from the top 100 TCRbeta sequences ranked by frequency. For samples with multiple sequencing runs, sorting error was corrected separately for each run before the runs were pooled. The immuneACCESS repertoire file appears here via TCRdb, limited to in-frame rearrangements. These files lack a portion of the clones; in checked studies, under half of the deficit traces to unresolved V genes, and the cause of the others is not known. V, J and clone size are taken as reported in that table, and D and trimming were inferred from the DNA itself. The sample table contains tens of thousands of clones; only one count was recorded for about 89% of them. The ten largest clones add up to 0.55% to 0.85% of the sample.

CDR1 and CDR2 are read off the germline V gene (reference sequence) as MNHEY and SMNVEV. The cysteine opens and the phenylalanine closes a CDR3 of 13 amino acids. The retained sequence is limited to the CDR3, 39 bases, with the frame set at the first base. Unstimulated Tregs (CD4+CD25+CD127-), CD4+ non-Tregs (CD4+CD25-), CD4 and CD8 cells were FACS-sorted from thawed PBMCs. Prior to Treg sorting, thawed PBMCs were rested overnight with 200 to 250 IU/ml IL-2 at 37 degrees C. Healthy control blood came either as purchased buffy coats or from healthy volunteers. Healthy control blood was separated into PBMCs by Ficoll density gradient and cryopreserved, and patient PBMCs were collected both before and after transplant.

The receptor comes from a human donor in good health. The sequence is built from TRBV27 and TRBJ2-5, with 7 bases aligning to TRBD1. The J call may be incorrect, as the DNA end agrees better with TRBJ2-7. The sequencing input was Tregs from blood. The nucleotides are TGTGCCAGCGGACAGGCCCTGGACTACGAGCAGTACTTC. Its protein is CASGQALDYEQYF.